The entry that follows covers one T cell receptor (beta chain) sequence. Its antigen remains unknown. The data derive from a study of shared clonotypes between healthy human individuals. This table comes from immunoSEQ multiplex PCR, and its TCRdb copy is limited to in-frame clones, with some not included. The sample consists of about 580,000 clones, roughly 98% of them appearing once. V trimming: 7 bases; J trimming: 2 bases; junction bases outside the gene matches: 8. Germline lookup yields CDR1 SQVTM and CDR2 ANQGSEA. The CDR3 extends over 14 amino acids. Study outcomes and limitations: Generation probability values for non-shared clonotypes were lower than those for clonotypes shared by all four donors. In the sorted subsets, rarefaction showed sequencing was incomplete despite large depth. Of the naive CD4 clonotypes, roughly 5% were shared across a handful of donors.

Positive CCR7 selection of CD45RO-negative cells yielded the naive CD8 cells, and terminally differentiated effector memory CD45RA+ cells were excluded. Donors had no recently reported acute infections or vaccinations and were HIV-negative. The V gene is TRBV29-1, the J gene TRBJ2-1; 7 bases align to TRBD1. Sequences were obtained from naive CD8+ T cells sorted from blood. The receptor's source is a man between 25 and 39 years old in good health. Here the CDR3 reads CSAEGTAAYNEQFF. CDR3 in DNA: TGCAGCGCCGAGGGGACAGCGGCCTACAATGAGCAGTTCTTC.